These T cell receptor beta chains were read from a single sample in a study of blood T cell repertoires in COVID-19. Repertoires were generated with immunoSEQ multiplex PCR, while TCRdb's copy carries only in-frame clones and drops some. This repertoire shows some 240,000 clones, 80% found once; its top ten account for about 13%. The sequenced material came from peripheral blood. All receptors derive from a human donor in a cohort sampled during active COVID-19. Each CDR3 is given with its conserved first and last residue. D genes are given only for firm matches. Size tells how often a clone was seen (once, few, many) or the class of an expanded clone, and some rows leave it out.

d_gene,j_gene,v_gene,abundance,CDR3nt,CDR3aa
.,TRBJ2-3,TRBV29-1,.,TGCAGCGTTGATATTCCGGGTCGAGGGACAGATACGCAGTATTTT,CSVDIPGRGTDTQYF
TRBD1,TRBJ1-1,TRBV29-1,.,TGCAGCGTTGGACAGGGCGGAACTGAAGCTTTCTTT,CSVGQGGTEAFF
TRBD2,TRBJ2-1,TRBV6-6,.,TGTGCCAGCAGTTACTCGACTAGCCCCAATGAGCAGTTCTTC,CASSYSTSPNEQFF
TRBD1,TRBJ1-2,TRBV10-1,.,TGCGCCAGCAGTGAGCCAATCCGGGACAGGGGTTTTGGCTACACCTTC,CASSEPIRDRGFGYTF
.,TRBJ1-3,TRBV27,.,TGTGCCAGCAGTCCCGGGACACGAGGAAACACCATATATTTT,CASSPGTRGNTIYF
TRBD2,TRBJ2-2,TRBV3-1/TRBV3-2,.,TGTGCCAGCAGCCAAGACCCCTTCCGACTAGCGAAGAACACCGGGGAGCTGTTTTTT,CASSQDPFRLAKNTGELFF
TRBD1,TRBJ1-6,TRBV7-9,.,TGTGCCAGCAGTCGAGGGACAGGGGAGAATTCACCCCTCCACTTT,CASSRGTGENSPLHF
.,TRBJ1-5,TRBV27,.,TGTGCCAGCAGTGTACAGGGTGGCAATCAGCCCCAGCATTTT,CASSVQGGNQPQHF
.,TRBJ2-1,TRBV11-2,.,TGTGCCAGCAGGCCCCCCACCGCCGGTGAGCAGTTCTTC,CASRPPTAGEQFF
TRBD1,TRBJ1-1,TRBV6-2/TRBV6-3,.,TGTGCCAGCAGTATCCCTTCCCGCCTGCGCTCGGGACAGGGGAACACTGAAGCTTTCTTT,CASSIPSRLRSGQGNTEAFF
TRBD1,TRBJ2-1,TRBV7-8,.,TGTGCCAGCAGCCGAGACGACAGGGGTGGGAATGAGCAGTTCTTC,CASSRDDRGGNEQFF
TRBD2,TRBJ2-1,TRBV27,.,TGTGCCAGCAGTGGACGGGGGGGAGGTCCCCCCTACAATGAGCAGTTCTTC,CASSGRGGGPPYNEQFF
.,TRBJ1-1,TRBV7-8,.,TGTGCCAGCAGCCAGGCGGCGAACACTGAAGCTTTCTTT,CASSQAANTEAFF
.,TRBJ1-1,TRBV2,.,TGTGCCAGCAGAGGGGACACGGTGGGAGCTTTCTTT,CASRGDTVGAFF
.,TRBJ2-7,TRBV14,.,TGTGCCAGCAGCCAAGACTGGGCTGTTGTGGAGCAGTACTTC,CASSQDWAVVEQYF
.,TRBJ2-2,TRBV6-2/TRBV6-3,.,TGTGCCAGCAGTTACGGGGCAGGGGCTAACACCGGGGAGCTGTTTTTT,CASSYGAGANTGELFF
.,TRBJ1-2,TRBV25-1,.,TGTGCCAGCAGTGAGCCAGTGAACTATGGCTACACCTTC,CASSEPVNYGYTF
.,TRBJ2-2,TRBV3-1/TRBV3-2,.,TGTGCCAGCAGCCAAGAGCGGGTTCGACGCACCGGGGAGCTGTTTTTT,CASSQERVRRTGELFF
.,TRBJ1-5,TRBV5-8,.,TGTGCCAGCAGATCGGGGGCGGGGGGTCAGCCCCAGCATTTT,CASRSGAGGQPQHF
.,TRBJ1-2,TRBV27,.,TGTGCCGGCAGTGCGGGATTTTCTAACTATGGCTACACCTTC,CAGSAGFSNYGYTF
.,TRBJ1-5,TRBV4-1,once,TGCGCCAGCAGCCAGGCGACAGCTAGCAATCAGCCCCAGCATTTT,CASSQATASNQPQHF
.,TRBJ1-4,TRBV4-2,.,TGTGCCAGCAGCCAAGGAGGCAGCCCTGTTGGGAATGAAAAACTGTTTTTT,CASSQGGSPVGNEKLFF
.,TRBJ1-6,TRBV6-5,.,TGTGCCGGCAGTCCCAGGGTTGATTCACCCCTCCACTTT,CAGSPRVDSPLHF
TRBD2,TRBJ2-2,TRBV15,.,TGTGCCACCAGCAGAGATTTAGGGACTACCTACACCGGGGAGCTGTTTTTT,CATSRDLGTTYTGELFF
.,TRBJ1-5,TRBV24-1,.,TGTGCCACCAGTGATGCCGGCGGGGGAAATCAGCCCCAGCATTTT,CATSDAGGGNQPQHF
TRBD1,TRBJ1-5,TRBV7-8,.,TGTGCCAGCAGTTTTGGGACAGGGCTGAATCAGCCCCAGCATTTT,CASSFGTGLNQPQHF
.,TRBJ1-5,TRBV19,.,TGTGCCAGTAGTATGGCACAGGGTTTTTATCAGCCCCAGCATTTT,CASSMAQGFYQPQHF
.,TRBJ2-7,TRBV10-1,few,TGCGCCAGCAGTGAGTTTTCTAGGACAAGCTACTACGAGCAGTACTTC,CASSEFSRTSYYEQYF